The 26 T cell receptor beta chains below were found in one sample sequenced in a study of shared clonotypes between healthy human individuals. Data came from immunoSEQ multiplex PCR; TCRdb stores just in-frame clones and leaves some out. The data contain some 1 million clones, about 75% of them singletons. The sequenced sample consisted of memory CD4+ T cells sorted from blood. Indicated subset: CD45RA-negative fraction. The source of these receptors is a young man in good health.

This clone has a count of ten or more. J is TRBJ1-2 and V is TRBV6-1; possibly TRBD1 for D (6 bases). Germline-derived CDR1 and CDR2 are MNHNS and SASEGT. There are 17 residues in the CDR3. V was cut by 1 base and J by 6 bases, with 21 bases left in between. The chain's CDR3 is CASSEETRGISGNGYTF. The CDR3 DNA is TGTGCCAGCAGTGAAGAGACTAGGGGGATTTCAGGGAATGGCTACACCTTC.

The CDR3 loop reads CASSLGLAGGGYNEQFF. The DNA for the CDR3 is TGCGCCAGCAGCTTGGGACTAGCGGGAGGTGGGTACAATGAGCAGTTCTTC. V usage is TRBV5-1 and J usage is TRBJ2-1; 13 nucleotides align to TRBD2. The V and J ends lost 0 bases and 4 bases, in that order; junction bases with no gene match: 4. Germline V gives CDR1 SGHRS, CDR2 YFSETQ. The CDR3 is 17 residues long. Full variable domain (rest looked up from reference TRBV5-1 and TRBJ2-1): KAGVTQTPRYLIKTRGQQVTLSCSPISGHRSVSWYQQTPGQGLQFLFEYFSETQRNKGNFPGRFSGRQFSNSRSEMNVSTLELGDSALYLCASSLGLAGGGYNEQFFGPGTRLTVL.

V is TRBV6-5 and J is TRBJ1-6; D not resolved. CDR1 MNHEY and CDR2 SVGAGI come from the germline V gene. The CDR3 has 15 residues. Trimming pared 2 bases from V and 6 bases from J, leaving 11 bases between. The chain's CDR3 is CASSYGQLINSPLHF. DNA of the CDR3: TGTGCCAGCAGTTACGGGCAGCTTATTAATTCACCCCTCCACTTT.

This clone showed up just once. The rearrangement joins TRBV4-1 to TRBJ2-2; the match to TRBD2 covers 12 bases. After removal of 4 bases from V and 1 base from J, the junction contained 1 base not matched to a gene. Germline CDR1 is MGHRA and CDR2 is YSYEKL. The CDR3 extends over 16 amino acids. The CDR3 loop reads CASSLGLAGNTGELFF. The CDR3 coding sequence is TGCGCCAGCAGCCTGGGACTAGCGGGGAACACCGGGGAGCTGTTTTTT.

V usage is TRBV11-2 and J usage is TRBJ2-3; TRBD2 matches 7 bases. V lost 5 bases, J lost 4 bases, and 6 bases stayed unmatched. Germline V lookup: CDR1 SGHAT, CDR2 FQNNGV. The length of the CDR3 is 14 residues. This chain's CDR3 is CASSRGAGADTQYF. Written as DNA, the CDR3 is TGTGCCAGCAGCCGTGGGGCGGGAGCAGATACGCAGTATTTT.

In its sample, this clone was seen once. Written as DNA, the CDR3 is TGCGCCAGCAGCCGGGGACAGGGGGTCGACGAGCAGTACTTC. It is translated as CASSRGQGVDEQYF. The gene calls are TRBV5-1 and TRBJ2-7, with TRBD1 matching over 11 bases. In germline, CDR1 is SGHRS, CDR2 YFSETQ. There are 14 residues in the CDR3. Trimming cost V 4 bases and J 5 bases; bases outside gene matches: 5.

V gene TRBV7-2 combines with J gene TRBJ2-7, with D possibly being TRBD2 (5 bases). Germline-derived CDR1 and CDR2 are SGHTA and FQGNSA. Trimming stripped 7 bases from V and 2 bases from J, with 15 bases between. This CDR3 is 14 amino acids long. The CDR3 sequence: CASTRREGAYEQYF. CDR3 DNA sequence: TGTGCCAGCACCAGACGAGAGGGAGCCTACGAGCAGTACTTC.

The chain couples TRBV27 to TRBJ2-7; no definite D call. The V gene lost 4 bases and the J gene lost 5 bases, with 18 bases spanning the gap. The CDR3 is 15 residues long. Germline V gives CDR1 MNHEY, CDR2 SMNVEV (reference sequence). CDR3 sequence (DNA): TGTGCCAGCAGTTCGCGGCGAGCCCAAACCCACGAGCAGTACTTC. Residues: CASSSRRAQTHEQYF.

This clone was detected only once. The genes are TRBV10-1 and TRBJ2-3; a possible D gene is TRBD2 (8 bases). V lost 3 bases, J lost 6 bases, and 13 bases lay in between. The length of the CDR3 is 14 residues. In germline, CDR1 is WNHNN, CDR2 SYGVQD (reference sequence). CDR3 sequence (DNA): TGCGCCAGCAGTGAACAGGGGACTAGGGATACGCAGTATTTT. Translation gives CASSEQGTRDTQYF.

This clone has a handful of counts. The chain links TRBV6-5 to TRBJ1-2; TRBD1 might be the D (5 bases). The CDR3 contains 15 residues. Deletions cut 2 bases from V and 8 bases from J, with 18 bases between. Germline V gene lookup returns CDR1 MNHEY and CDR2 SVGAGI. CDR3 DNA sequence: TGTGCCAGCAGTTACCGTACAGGAGGGGATGGAGGCTACACCTTC. Its translation is CASSYRTGGDGGYTF.

This clone has at least ten counts. The chain uses TRBV7-9 and TRBJ2-3; D is uncertain. V lost 3 bases to trimming and J lost 2 bases, with 6 bases between them. CDR3 size: 13 residues. The germline CDR1 and CDR2 sequences are SEHNR and FQNEAQ (reference sequence). The DNA for the CDR3 is TGTGCCAGCAGCTTCGGTACCACAGATACGCAGTATTTT. Translation gives CASSFGTTDTQYF.

The gene calls are TRBV6-7 and TRBJ1-1; TRBD1 is a possible D gene (5 bases). TRBV6-7 is an ORF; its function is uncertain. The CDR3 is 14 residues long. Trimming removed 6 bases at V and 1 base at J, with 12 bases between. The CDR3 sequence is CASRPRGENTEAFF. CDR3 DNA sequence: TGTGCCAGCAGACCGAGGGGCGAGAACACTGAAGCTTTCTTT.

CDR3 nucleotide sequence: TGTGCCAGCAGCTTAGGGACAGGCCCCGGGGAGCTGTTTTTT. Translated, it gives CASSLGTGPGELFF. The rearrangement links TRBV7-2 to TRBJ2-2; 7 bases line up with TRBD1. This CDR3 has 14 residues. CDR1 and CDR2 (germline): SGHTA, FQGNSA. V trimming: 1 base; J trimming: 6 bases; junction bases outside the gene matches: 2.

This chain joins TRBV5-4 and TRBJ2-1, with D possibly TRBD2 on 5 matching bases. V dropped 0 bases and J dropped 6 bases, with 7 bases sitting between them. The CDR3 is made up of 13 amino acids. The germline V gene encodes CDR1 SGHNT and CDR2 YYREEE (reference sequence). CDR3 sequence reads: CASSLAGSNEQFF. CDR3 DNA sequence: TGTGCCAGCAGCTTGGCTGGGAGCAATGAGCAGTTCTTC.

This clone was seen a handful of times. Other DNA sequences of this sample code for an identical CDR3. This chain links TRBV5-1 with TRBJ1-1, with 8 bases matching TRBD1. V lost 4 bases, J lost 1 base, and 3 bases stayed unmatched. Germline values: CDR1 SGHRS, CDR2 YFSETQ. This CDR3 region has 14 residues. Here the CDR3 reads CASSPQGGNTEAFF. The DNA of the CDR3 is TGCGCCAGCAGCCCACAGGGGGGGAACACTGAAGCTTTCTTT. Using reference TRBV5-1 and TRBJ1-1 for the parts outside the CDR3, the full variable domain is KAGVTQTPRYLIKTRGQQVTLSCSPISGHRSVSWYQQTPGQGLQFLFEYFSETQRNKGNFPGRFSGRQFSNSRSEMNVSTLELGDSALYLCASSPQGGNTEAFFGQGTRLTVV.

This chain joins TRBV5-4 and TRBJ1-4, with D unclear. V was clipped by 1 base and J by 8 bases, with 15 bases between them. Germline CDR1 SGHNT, CDR2 YYREEE (reference sequence). The CDR3 sequence is 15 residues long. CDR3 in amino acids: CASSLYGEVGEKLFF. CDR3 DNA: TGTGCCAGCAGCTTGTACGGGGAAGTAGGGGAAAAACTGTTTTTT.

This chain joins TRBV5-1 and TRBJ2-5; TRBD2 matches at 7 bases. This CDR3 has 14 amino acids. Germline V gives CDR1 SGHRS, CDR2 YFSETQ. V shed 7 bases and J 3 bases; nucleotides not matched to a gene: 9. CDR3 sequence: CASCTGLPKETQYF. For the CDR3, the DNA is TGCGCCAGCTGCACGGGACTACCCAAAGAGACCCAGTACTTC. Variable domain in full (rest from reference TRBV5-1 and TRBJ2-5): KAGVTQTPRYLIKTRGQQVTLSCSPISGHRSVSWYQQTPGQGLQFLFEYFSETQRNKGNFPGRFSGRQFSNSRSEMNVSTLELGDSALYLCASCTGLPKETQYFGPGTRLLVL.

Comments on this clone: Additional DNA sequences in this sample encode the identical CDR3. V usage is TRBV9 and J usage is TRBJ1-3; D uncertain. With 0 bases removed from V and 0 bases from J, the gap between germline ends came to 7 bases. Germline V gene data show CDR1 as SGDLS and CDR2 as YYNGEE. The CDR3 sequence is 15 residues long. The CDR3 protein is CASSVGGTSGNTIYF. CDR3 DNA: TGTGCCAGCAGCGTAGGTGGAACCTCTGGAAACACCATATATTTT.

This clone was detected only once. The chain uses TRBV6-5 and TRBJ1-6; 7 bases line up with TRBD1. Germline V gene data show CDR1 as MNHEY and CDR2 as SVGAGI. The CDR3 runs to 15 residues. The junction had 6 bases not matched to a gene; V was cut back by 4 bases and J by 6 bases. CDR3 amino acids: CASSSPTGRNSPLHF. The CDR3 DNA reads TGTGCCAGCAGTTCCCCGACAGGGCGTAATTCACCCCTCCACTTT.

The J gene is TRBJ2-2, the V gene TRBV5-5; TRBD2 might be the D (5 bases). Deletions cut 5 bases from V and 0 bases from J, with 11 bases between. This CDR3 spans 15 amino acids. Germline V gene sequence: CDR1 SGHKS, CDR2 YYEKEE (reference sequence). For the CDR3, the DNA is TGTGCCAGCAGACCCATGGGAGCGAACACCGGGGAGCTGTTTTTT. Translated: CASRPMGANTGELFF.

This clone has ten or more counts. The chain's CDR3 is CSVEGILHSYNEQFF. CDR3 coding DNA: TGCAGCGTTGAAGGGATACTCCATTCCTACAATGAGCAGTTCTTC. The V and J genes are TRBV29-1 and TRBJ2-1; D gene unclear. The germline V gene encodes CDR1 SQVTM and CDR2 ANQGSEA. Trimming took off 1 base at V and 1 base at J, with 11 bases between the two ends. This CDR3 region has 15 residues.

This clone has only one observation. The V and J genes are TRBV30 and TRBJ1-2; D gene unclear. CDR1 and CDR2 (germline): GTSNPN, SVGIG (reference sequence). V was trimmed by 1 base and J by 6 bases, leaving 12 bases between them. The CDR3 sequence is 13 residues long. The CDR3 DNA follows: TGTGCCTGGAGTGCCCTTCAGGTGGATGGCTACACCTTC. This encodes CAWSALQVDGYTF.

This clone was counted only a few times. V gene TRBV29-1 combines with J gene TRBJ2-3; D gene uncertain. CDR3 length: 11 residues. V lost 4 bases to trimming and J lost 2 bases, with 4 bases between them. Per germline, CDR1 SQVTM and CDR2 ANQGSEA. The CDR3 here is CSVAHTDTQYF. CDR3 DNA sequence: TGCAGCGTTGCTCACACAGATACGCAGTATTTT.

The chain is built from TRBV5-4 and TRBJ1-6; D is unclear. Looked up from germline, CDR1 is SGHNT and CDR2 is YYREEE (reference sequence). This CDR3 comprises 14 residues. Trimming removed 4 bases at V and 7 bases at J, with 12 bases between. The CDR3 DNA is TGTGCCAGCAGCGGTCAGCAAGAGAATTCACCCCTCCACTTT. It yields the protein CASSGQQENSPLHF.

In its sample, this clone was seen a few times. This chain links TRBV7-2 with TRBJ1-2, with TRBD1 matching 12 bases. V shed 1 base and J 7 bases; nucleotides not matched to a gene: 4. This CDR3 is built from 15 residues. Germline CDR1 reads SGHTA; CDR2 reads FQGNSA. This CDR3 is CASSLGGQGAVGYTF. CDR3 in DNA: TGTGCCAGCAGCTTAGGGGGACAGGGGGCGGTTGGCTACACCTTC.

The chain joins TRBV14 to TRBJ1-6, with D maybe TRBD1 (5 bases). The CDR3 length is 14 residues. Germline CDR1 reads SGHDN; CDR2 reads FVKESK. Trimming left V 0 bases short and J 11 bases short, with 11 bases between. CDR3 nucleotide sequence: TGTGCCAGCAGCCAAGACAGGGTTAGGGCACCCCTCCACTTT. Translation gives CASSQDRVRAPLHF.